This is a list of T cell receptor beta chains from one sample in a study of tissue T cells after allogeneic stem cell transplantation. TCRdb's copy holds only in-frame clones and misses some; the assay was immunoSEQ multiplex PCR. The sample includes about 3,900 clones, roughly 70% seen only once; the top ten take 9% to 10%. The specimen comprised left colon tissue, sampled at autopsy. The receptors here all came from a woman aged 18 to 55 with breast cancer. Both conserved end residues are part of each CDR3. D genes are given only for firm matches. Clone size is not always given. Where it is, it says once, few, many or a class for expanded clones.

d_gene	j_gene	v_gene	abundance	CDR3aa
NA	TRBJ2-5	TRBV21-1	NA	CASSKESAGGYQETQYF
NA	TRBJ2-5	TRBV10-3	NA	CAISDPGTVETQYF
TRBD2	TRBJ2-3	TRBV24-1	NA	CATSDLSSSGSTDTQYF
NA	TRBJ1-5	TRBV5-1	few	CASSTPPPGIIEPQHF
NA	TRBJ2-2	TRBV3-1/TRBV3-2	NA	CASSHRGGGTGELFF
NA	TRBJ1-1	TRBV18	NA	CASSPALNTEAFF
NA	TRBJ2-1	TRBV11-3	NA	CASSFEGELNEQFF
NA	TRBJ1-1	TRBV7-3	NA	CASSLQRATEAFF
NA	TRBJ2-2	TRBV28	NA	CASSGRNTGELFF
TRBD2	TRBJ2-3	TRBV5-5	NA	CASSWGGADTQYF
NA	TRBJ2-6	TRBV5-1	NA	CASSLRGMGYGANVLTF
NA	TRBJ2-3	TRBV7-9	NA	CASMSEGDTDTQYF
TRBD2	TRBJ2-7	TRBV6-2/TRBV6-3	NA	CASSAPPGAGSYEQYF
TRBD2	TRBJ2-7	TRBV5-1	NA	CASAAGDFSGRRASGRPSSYEQYF
NA	TRBJ2-7	TRBV7-8	NA	CASSLGPQAYEQYF
NA	TRBJ1-1	TRBV5-1	NA	CASSLGPGSNTEAFF
NA	TRBJ2-3	TRBV5-1	NA	CASSSMMGTDTQYF
TRBD1	TRBJ2-5	TRBV27	NA	CASSFNRGLGWETQYF
NA	TRBJ2-2	TRBV29-1	NA	CSAKDRFTGELFF
NA	TRBJ1-1	TRBV6-5	NA	CASRGGGPEAFF
NA	TRBJ2-7	TRBV19	NA	CASSTGPSSYEQYF
TRBD2	TRBJ2-2	TRBV27	NA	CASSLYPPGGTGELFF
NA	TRBJ2-7	TRBV6-5	once	CASSYSTPVYPGKQYF
NA	TRBJ1-2	TRBV5-1	once	CASSRSNYGYTF
NA	TRBJ2-7	TRBV13	NA	CASSLRAGTGEQYF
TRBD1	TRBJ1-4	TRBV28	NA	CASSFRQGATNEKLFF
NA	TRBJ1-2	TRBV13	NA	CASSFRDALNYGYTF
NA	TRBJ2-7	TRBV2	NA	CASSEGGLEQYF
TRBD2	TRBJ2-1	TRBV6-5	NA	CASSYSGGRADNEQFF
NA	TRBJ2-3	TRBV14	NA	CASSQGALYSPQYF
TRBD1	TRBJ2-3	TRBV7-9	once	CASSLDRGGTDTQYF
TRBD2	TRBJ2-7	TRBV6-1	NA	CASSETPTSGGFYEQYF
NA	TRBJ1-1	TRBV3-1/TRBV3-2	few	CASSQELNTEAFF
NA	TRBJ1-1	TRBV3-1/TRBV3-2	NA	CASSQDWRGAEAFF
NA	TRBJ1-1	TRBV6-2/TRBV6-3	NA	CASSYFPGKEGTEAFF
NA	TRBJ2-2	TRBV7-3	NA	CASSPGRQGGAGELFF
NA	TRBJ2-6	TRBV6-5	once	CASSYSWSGANVLTF
TRBD1	TRBJ2-1	TRBV14	NA	CASTRGRGYYNEQFF
TRBD1	TRBJ2-3	TRBV7-9	NA	CAMTGTGGNTDTQYF
TRBD1	TRBJ2-7	TRBV6-5	once	CASSYSGTDPYEQYF
NA	TRBJ1-5	TRBV7-2	few	CASSLDVSGNQPQHF
NA	TRBJ2-5	TRBV6-4	NA	CAIHRRQVQETQYF
TRBD1	TRBJ1-4	TRBV4-2	NA	CASSQVIGTEDEKLFF
NA	TRBJ2-1	TRBV4-3	NA	CASSQEQGGLDNEQFF
NA	TRBJ2-5	TRBV15	NA	CATGQGNQETQYF